This TCR beta chain is drawn from a study of blood T cell repertoires in COVID-19. About the study: The United States, Italy and Spain were the sources of the acute and convalescent COVID-19 samples.

How the authors handled the data: Estimated nucleated cell counts came from reference gene primer amplification. Libraries were prepared by immunoSEQ multiplex PCR; TCRdb keeps only in-frame clonotypes and omits some of them. That table furnishes V, J and clone size, whereas the DNA furnished D and trimming. The sample includes 140,000 or so clones, more than 80% seen only once; the top ten take about 11%. The source of this sequence is a woman at least 80 years old with acute or convalescent COVID-19. The sequenced sample consisted of peripheral blood.

CDR3 loop: CASRNLQMNTEAFF. The DNA of the CDR3 is TGTGCCAGCAGGAATTTACAAATGAACACTGAAGCTTTCTTT. This chain links TRBV3-1 (or the pseudogene TRBV3-2) with TRBJ1-1; D is undetermined. The CDR3 length is 14 residues. Germline CDR1 LGHDT, CDR2 YNNKEL (reference sequence). V lost 6 bases to trimming and J lost 0 bases, with 11 bases between them.